The 14 T cell receptor beta chains in this list originate from one sample, sequenced in a study of identical twins. TCRdb itself ran the 5' RACE reads through MiXCR, one entry per CDR3 protein. The sample consists of fewer than 450,000 distinct CDR3 sequences, roughly 10% of them appearing once. Sample: naive T cells sorted from blood. The receptor set was obtained from a woman in her 50s in good health.

This clonotype was detected many times. The chain carries TRBV5-1 and TRBJ1-1; unclear D gene. Germline lookup yields CDR1 SGHRS and CDR2 YFSETQ. CDR3 length equals 13 residues. Trimming stripped 1 base from V and 5 bases from J, with 9 bases between. The CDR3 sequence: CASSLNVRTEAFF. CDR3 nucleotides: TGCGCCAGCAGCTTGAATGTTAGGACTGAAGCTTTCTTT.

This clonotype was detected many times. V usage is TRBV11-2 and J usage is TRBJ2-5; 8 bases line up with TRBD2. The CDR3 has 14 amino acids. Germline trimming cut 6 bases from V and 5 bases from J; bases unmatched to any gene: 8. The germline V gene has CDR1 SGHAT and CDR2 FQNNGV. As DNA, the CDR3 is TGTGCCAGCAGTTCCTTAGCGGGACTGGAGACCCAGTACTTC. It is translated as CASSSLAGLETQYF.

This chain uses TRBV7-8 with TRBJ2-2; D perhaps matches TRBD2 (7 bases). This CDR3 spans 15 amino acids. Between the trimmed V and J ends, which lost 7 bases and 8 bases, there was a span of 20 bases. Germline CDR1 is SGHVS and CDR2 is FQNEAQ. The CDR3 region is CASTPGGGGSGELFF. DNA of the CDR3: TGTGCCAGCACTCCAGGCGGGGGCGGGTCAGGGGAGCTGTTTTTT.

This clonotype turned up a few times. This chain connects TRBV29-1 to TRBJ1-4, with D tentatively TRBD1 (5 bases). V was trimmed by 5 bases and J by 1 base, leaving 11 bases between them. Germline loops: CDR1 SQVTM, CDR2 ANQGSEA. This CDR3 region has 14 residues. CDR3: CSVWGSVTNEKLFF. CDR3 DNA sequence: TGCAGCGTTTGGGGGTCAGTAACTAATGAAAAACTGTTTTTT. The variable domain in full, completed from reference TRBV29-1 and TRBJ1-4, reads SAVISQKPSRDICQRGTSLTIQCQVDSQVTMMFWYRQQPGQSLTLIATANQGSEATYESGFVIDKFPISRPNLTFSTLTVSNMSPEDSSIYLCSVWGSVTNEKLFFGSGTQLSVL.

This clonotype was counted between two and nine times. This chain uses TRBV4-1 with TRBJ1-2; 7 positions agree with TRBD1. Germline V lookup: CDR1 MGHRA, CDR2 YSYEKL. Unmatched junction bases numbered 5, after V lost 3 bases and J lost 4 bases. The CDR3 runs 14 residues. CDR3 DNA: TGCGCCAGCAGCCAGTCGGGGACAGTCTATGGCTACACCTTC. Translating it yields CASSQSGTVYGYTF.

The genes are TRBV27 and TRBJ1-5; weak D call: TRBD1 (6 bases). The V and J ends lost 4 bases and 7 bases respectively, with 11 bases between them. Germline V gene sequence: CDR1 MNHEY, CDR2 SMNVEV (reference sequence). The CDR3 consists of 13 residues. The CDR3 coding sequence is TGTGCCAGCAGTTCTCAGGGGCAACAGCCCCAGCATTTT. Its translation is CASSSQGQQPQHF.

This clonotype turned up a few times. The genes are TRBV2 and TRBJ2-7, with 11 nucleotides matching TRBD1. The CDR3 contains 17 residues. The germline gives CDR1 SNHLY, CDR2 FYNNEI. J lost 3 bases, V lost 4 bases, and 11 bases had no gene match. The CDR3 bases are TGTGCCAGCAGTGGCCCACCCGGGACAGGGGGTAACTACGAGCAGTACTTC. The encoded protein is CASSGPPGTGGNYEQYF.

This rearrangement joins TRBV5-1 to TRBJ2-7; 9 bases fit TRBD1. V shed 1 base, J shed 6 bases, and the junction held 5 bases outside the gene matches. The CDR3 is 14 amino acids. The germline V gene encodes CDR1 SGHRS and CDR2 YFSETQ. CDR3 coding DNA: TGCGCCAGCAGCTTGCGGACAGGGGACTTCGAGCAGTACTTC. As protein: CASSLRTGDFEQYF.

This rearrangement joins TRBV29-1 to TRBJ2-1; TRBD2 aligns across 9 bases. Germline trimming cut 7 bases from V and 3 bases from J; bases unmatched to any gene: 10. This CDR3 has 15 residues. Per the germline V gene, CDR1 is SQVTM and CDR2 is ANQGSEA. CDR3 nucleotides: TGCAGCGAGATCATAGCGGGAGCGGTCTACAATGAGCAGTTCTTC. Its protein is CSEIIAGAVYNEQFF.

This chain links TRBV20-1 with TRBJ2-1, with 14 positions matching TRBD2. Trimming at V came to 5 bases and at J to 3 bases, leaving 6 bases not matched to a gene. The CDR3 has 16 residues. The germline gives CDR1 DFQATT, CDR2 SNEGSKA (reference sequence). The CDR3 nucleotides read TGCAGTGCTTCCGGGACTAGCGGGAGTAACTACAATGAGCAGTTCTTC. As protein: CSASGTSGSNYNEQFF.

The rearrangement links TRBV6-6 to TRBJ2-1; D ambiguous. The CDR3 length is 12 residues. The germline V gene encodes CDR1 MNHNY and CDR2 SVGAGI (reference sequence). The V end was cut by 2 bases, the J end by 7 bases, with 6 bases between. CDR3 sequence (DNA): TGTGCCAGCAGTTACGGGTTGAATGAGCAGTTCTTC. It specifies CASSYGLNEQFF.

The chain recombines TRBV7-9 with TRBJ2-7, with D possibly TRBD2 on 6 matching bases. V was cut by 2 bases and J by 6 bases, with 17 bases left in between. Per germline, CDR1 SEHNR and CDR2 FQNEAQ (reference sequence). The length of the CDR3 is 15 residues. The CDR3 DNA reads as TGTGCCAGCAGCTTAATACTGGGACTCGGTGGCGAGCAGTACTTC. It encodes CASSLILGLGGEQYF.

This clonotype was observed many times. The chain links TRBV12-3 or TRBV12-4 to TRBJ1-4; 11 bases are a match to TRBD1. This CDR3 is 14 amino acids long. The ends lost 5 bases at V and 7 bases at J; junction bases unmatched: 3. DNA of the CDR3: TGTGCCAGCAGTCCCGGGACAGGGGGTGAAAAACTGTTTTTT. This encodes CASSPGTGGEKLFF.

The table lists this clonotype with a few counts. The chain employs TRBV12-5 and TRBJ2-2, with D possibly being TRBD2 (6 bases). The length of the CDR3 is 16 residues. V was trimmed by 7 bases and J by 4 bases, leaving 19 bases between them. Germline values: CDR1 LGHNT, CDR2 FRNRAP. This CDR3 reads CASVSGGLIGTGELFF. The CDR3 DNA is TGTGCTAGTGTCTCCGGGGGACTGATAGGCACCGGGGAGCTGTTTTTT.